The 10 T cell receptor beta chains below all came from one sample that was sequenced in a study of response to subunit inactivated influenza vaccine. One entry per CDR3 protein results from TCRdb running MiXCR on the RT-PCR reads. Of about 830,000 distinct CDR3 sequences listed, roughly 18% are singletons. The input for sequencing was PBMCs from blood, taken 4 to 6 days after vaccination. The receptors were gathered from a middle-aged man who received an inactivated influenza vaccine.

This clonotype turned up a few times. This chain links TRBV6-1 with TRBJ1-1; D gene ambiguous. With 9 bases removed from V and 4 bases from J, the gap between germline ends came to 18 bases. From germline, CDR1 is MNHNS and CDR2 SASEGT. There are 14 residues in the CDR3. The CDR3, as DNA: TGTGCCAGTTCCCCGGGCGGGAGGGTCACTGAAGCTTTCTTT. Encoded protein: CASSPGGRVTEAFF.

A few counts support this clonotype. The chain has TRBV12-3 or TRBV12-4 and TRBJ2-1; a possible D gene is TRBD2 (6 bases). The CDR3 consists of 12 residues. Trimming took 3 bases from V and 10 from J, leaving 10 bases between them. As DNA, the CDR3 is TGTGCCAGCAGTTTTCGCGGGGCAGAGCAGTTCTTC. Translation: CASSFRGAEQFF.

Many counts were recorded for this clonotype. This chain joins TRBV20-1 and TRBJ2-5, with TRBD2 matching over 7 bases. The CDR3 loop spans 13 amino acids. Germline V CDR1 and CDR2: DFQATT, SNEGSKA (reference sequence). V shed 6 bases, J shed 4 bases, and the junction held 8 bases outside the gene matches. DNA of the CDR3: TGCAGTGCCCTCCCCGGGGGGACAGAGACCCAGTACTTC. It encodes CSALPGGTETQYF.

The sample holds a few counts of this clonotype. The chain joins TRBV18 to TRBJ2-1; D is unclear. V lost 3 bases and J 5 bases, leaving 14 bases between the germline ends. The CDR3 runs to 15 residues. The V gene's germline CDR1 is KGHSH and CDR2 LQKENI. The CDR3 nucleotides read TGTGCCAGCTCACCCCGGCCGATCAAGAACAATGAGCAGTTCTTC. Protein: CASSPRPIKNNEQFF. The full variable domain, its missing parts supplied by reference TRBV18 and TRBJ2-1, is NAGVMQNPRHLVRRRGQEARLRCSPMKGHSHVYWYRQLPEEGLKFMVYLQKENIIDESGMPKERFSAEFPKEGPSILRIQQVVRGDSAAYFCASSPRPIKNNEQFFGPGTRLTVL.

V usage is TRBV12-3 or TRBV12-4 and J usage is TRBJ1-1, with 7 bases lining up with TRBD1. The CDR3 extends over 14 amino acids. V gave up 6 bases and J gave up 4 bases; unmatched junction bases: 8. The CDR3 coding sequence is TGTGCCAGCAGACCCGACAGGGAGAGCACTGAAGCTTTCTTT. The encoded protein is CASRPDRESTEAFF.

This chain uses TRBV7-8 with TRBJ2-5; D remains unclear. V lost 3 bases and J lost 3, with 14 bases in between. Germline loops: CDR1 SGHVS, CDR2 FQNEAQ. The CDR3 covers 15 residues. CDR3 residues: CASSFGRRIEETQYF. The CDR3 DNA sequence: TGTGCCAGCAGCTTCGGACGGCGGATTGAAGAGACCCAGTACTTC.

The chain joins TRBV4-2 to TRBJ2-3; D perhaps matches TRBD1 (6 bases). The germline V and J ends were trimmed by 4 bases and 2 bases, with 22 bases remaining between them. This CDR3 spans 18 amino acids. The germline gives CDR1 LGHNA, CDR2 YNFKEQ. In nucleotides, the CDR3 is TGTGCCAGCAGCCCAGATACGGACAGAGATGATTCCACAGATACGCAGTATTTT. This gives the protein CASSPDTDRDDSTDTQYF.

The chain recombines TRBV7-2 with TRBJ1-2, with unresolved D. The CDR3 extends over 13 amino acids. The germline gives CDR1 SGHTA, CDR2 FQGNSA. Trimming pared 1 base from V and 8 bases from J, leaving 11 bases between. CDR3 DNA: TGTGCCAGCAGCTTAGTTGAGGGATCCGGCTACACCTTC. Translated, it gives CASSLVEGSGYTF. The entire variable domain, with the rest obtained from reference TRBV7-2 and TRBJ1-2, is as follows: GAGVSQSPSNKVTEKGKDVELRCDPISGHTALYWYRQSLGQGLEFLIYFQGNSAPDKSGLPSDRFSAERTGGSVSTLTIQRTQQEDSAVYLCASSLVEGSGYTFGSGTRLTVV.

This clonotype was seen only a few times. CDR3 protein: CASSPIYEQNEAFF. The CDR3 DNA is TGTGCCAGCAGCCCTATTTATGAACAGAATGAAGCTTTCTTT. The chain employs TRBV7-9 and TRBJ1-1; D gene unclear. V was shortened by 5 bases and J by 7 bases, with 17 bases between the two germline ends. Germline V gene lookup returns CDR1 SEHNR and CDR2 FQNEAQ (reference sequence). CDR3 length: 14 residues. Combining the CDR3 with reference TRBV7-9 and TRBJ1-1 gives the whole variable domain DTGVSQNPRHKITKRGQNVTFRCDPISEHNRLYWYRQTLGQGPEFLTYFQNEAQLEKSRLLSDRFSAERPKGSFSTLEIQRTEQGDSAMYLCASSPIYEQNEAFFGQGTRLTVV.

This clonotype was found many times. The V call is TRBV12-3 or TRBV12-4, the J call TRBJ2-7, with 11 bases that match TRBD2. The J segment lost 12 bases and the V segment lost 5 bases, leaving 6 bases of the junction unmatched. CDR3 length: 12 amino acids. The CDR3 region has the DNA TGTGCCAGCAGTCGTACTAGCGGGGGCCCGTACTTC. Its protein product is CASSRTSGGPYF.